The entry below gives a single TCR beta chain sequence along with its context. Its target is not known. These data belong to a study of T cell responses to AZD1222 COVID-19 vaccine. Study-level points and caveats: In a largely white British group with more females than males, clonal diversity was possibly underestimated. The study reported that nearly half of spike-specific TCRs target unmutated variant regions.

Trimming stripped 3 bases from V and 0 bases from J, with 11 bases between. The CDR3 runs 16 residues. Germline V gene lookup returns CDR1 KGHDR and CDR2 SFDVKD. TCRdb's copy holds only in-frame clones and misses some; the assay was immunoSEQ multiplex PCR. Here the sample spans roughly 160,000 clones, 85% to 90% being singletons. The sequencing here drew on peripheral blood, taken 28 days after the second AZD1222 dose. V usage is TRBV24-1 and J usage is TRBJ2-1; no firm D call. This clonotype was obtained from an adult who received the AZD1222 COVID-19 vaccine. CDR3 nucleotides: TGTGCCACCAGTGATAATCGTCCAAACTCCTACAATGAGCAGTTCTTC. Amino acid sequence: CATSDNRPNSYNEQFF.